The 11 T cell receptor beta chains listed next were all sequenced from one sample in a study of T cells in Graves' hyperthyroidism and ophthalmopathy. RNA transcripts gave rise to amplified TCR beta CDR3 regions. During a first-round RT-PCR of the TCR CDR3, the HTBI primer set was used. TCRdb itself ran the multiplex PCR reads through MiXCR, one entry per CDR3 protein. Of roughly 420,000 distinct CDR3 sequences listed, approximately 14% were seen once; the top ten hold 13% to 15%. Material: blood. The receptors derive from a woman younger than 35 with Graves' hyperthyroidism.

This clonotype was counted many times. The rearrangement joins TRBV11-2 to TRBJ1-2; the D is unclear. The V end lost 4 bases, the J end lost 2 bases, and 11 bases lay between the germline ends. Germline CDR1 is SGHAT and CDR2 is FQNNGV. The CDR3 is made up of 14 amino acids. CDR3 loop: CASSSEGANYGYTF. The CDR3 DNA sequence: TGTGCCAGCAGCTCGGAGGGAGCAAACTATGGCTACACCTTC.

Ten or more counts support this clonotype. The V gene is TRBV11-2, the J gene TRBJ2-7; 8 bases are a match to TRBD2. Germline trimming cut 5 bases from V and 2 bases from J; bases unmatched to any gene: 5. Germline V gives CDR1 SGHAT, CDR2 FQNNGV. This CDR3 has 14 amino acids. The CDR3 region has the DNA TGTGCCAGCAGCAGACCGGGACTAGCCTACGAGCAGTACTTC. Amino acid sequence: CASSRPGLAYEQYF.

This clonotype was seen many times. This chain links TRBV3-1 with TRBJ2-6; D may be TRBD1 (6 bases). This CDR3 is 20 amino acids long. Per the germline V gene, CDR1 is LGHDT and CDR2 is YNNKEL (reference sequence). Trimming left V 0 bases short and J 0 bases short, with 18 bases between. CDR3 amino acids: CASSQDLIQGGNSGANVLTF. The CDR3 DNA follows: TGTGCCAGCAGCCAAGATCTTATACAGGGTGGCAACTCTGGGGCCAACGTCCTGACTTTC.

This clonotype has a count of ten or more. The gene calls are TRBV7-6 and TRBJ2-7; 8 nucleotides agree with TRBD1. CDR3 length: 13 residues. CDR1 is SGHVS, CDR2 FNYEAQ, per germline. J lost 2 bases, V lost 5 bases, and 2 bases had no gene match. CDR3 nucleotides: TGTGCCAGCAGCCGGACAGGGACCTACGAGCAGTACTTC. Its translation is CASSRTGTYEQYF.

At least ten counts were recorded for this clonotype. This sequence joins TRBV20-1 and TRBJ1-1; D may be TRBD1 (5 bases). The V gene's germline CDR1 is DFQATT and CDR2 SNEGSKA (reference sequence). The CDR3 extends over 14 amino acids. The V gene lost 3 bases and the J gene lost 0 bases, with 11 bases spanning the gap. CDR3 loop: CSARKGSLNTEAFF. CDR3 in DNA: TGCAGTGCTAGGAAGGGGTCTTTGAACACTGAAGCTTTCTTT.

The rearrangement uses TRBV7-8 and TRBJ1-1; no reliable D call. The germline V and J ends were trimmed by 1 base and 1 base, with 10 bases remaining between them. The CDR3 extends over 15 amino acids. Germline V CDR1 and CDR2: SGHVS, FQNEAQ. The CDR3 reads CASSLGAVTNTEAFF. CDR3 DNA: TGTGCCAGCAGCTTAGGAGCAGTGACGAACACTGAAGCTTTCTTT. The variable domain in full, with the rest retrieved from reference TRBV7-8 and TRBJ1-1, is GAGVSQSPRYKVAKRGQDVALRCDPISGHVSLFWYQQALGQGPEFLTYFQNEAQLDKSGLPSDRFFAERPEGSVSTLKIQRTQQEDSAVYLCASSLGAVTNTEAFFGQGTRLTVV.

This clonotype showed up many times. V gene TRBV20-1 combines with J gene TRBJ1-2, with 9 bases matching TRBD1. CDR3 length equals 12 residues. Germline trimming cut 5 bases from V and 5 bases from J; bases unmatched to any gene: 3. Germline-derived CDR1 and CDR2 are DFQATT and SNEGSKA (reference sequence). The CDR3 region is CSAGQGSYGYTF. CDR3 in DNA: TGCAGTGCTGGACAGGGGAGTTATGGCTACACCTTC.

V usage is TRBV19 and J usage is TRBJ2-4; D unresolved. The CDR3 length is 12 residues. Per germline, CDR1 LNHDA and CDR2 SQIVND (reference sequence). The V end lost 5 bases, the J end lost 5 bases, and 7 bases lay between the germline ends. CDR3 nucleotide sequence: TGTGCCAGTAGTCGGTGGGAAAACATTCAGTACTTC. This encodes CASSRWENIQYF.

The sample holds a few counts of this clonotype. This rearrangement joins TRBV20-1 to TRBJ2-7; tentatively, D is TRBD1 or TRBD2 (5 bases each). The germline gives CDR1 DFQATT, CDR2 SNEGSKA (reference sequence). The ends were cut back, 5 bases at V and 2 bases at J, with 10 bases in the middle. This CDR3 has 12 amino acids. Here the CDR3 DNA reads TGCAGTGCTGGGACGATCGCCTACGAGCAGTACTTC. This encodes CSAGTIAYEQYF.

Regarding this clonotype: A clone one base away is much larger, so this may be a read error. The rearrangement joins TRBV7-3 to TRBJ2-1; 11 bases match TRBD2. The better agreement between TRBJ2-7 and the DNA end casts doubt on the J call. Looked up from germline, CDR1 is SGHTA and CDR2 is FQGTGA. The CDR3 is 15 amino acids. The CDR3 loop is CASSDSGRGYNEQYF. CDR3 nucleotides: TGTGCCAGCAGCGATAGCGGGAGGGGATACAATGAGCAGTACTTC.

This clonotype showed up just a few times. V is TRBV25-1 and J is TRBJ2-5; D is perhaps TRBD2 (6 bases). V was cut by 2 bases and J by 2 bases, with 15 bases left in between. The CDR3 extends over 16 amino acids. In germline, CDR1 is MGHDK, CDR2 SYGVNS. CDR3 in amino acids: CASSELGGMGQETQYF. CDR3 DNA sequence: TGTGCCAGCAGTGAACTGGGGGGTATGGGTCAAGAGACCCAGTACTTC.